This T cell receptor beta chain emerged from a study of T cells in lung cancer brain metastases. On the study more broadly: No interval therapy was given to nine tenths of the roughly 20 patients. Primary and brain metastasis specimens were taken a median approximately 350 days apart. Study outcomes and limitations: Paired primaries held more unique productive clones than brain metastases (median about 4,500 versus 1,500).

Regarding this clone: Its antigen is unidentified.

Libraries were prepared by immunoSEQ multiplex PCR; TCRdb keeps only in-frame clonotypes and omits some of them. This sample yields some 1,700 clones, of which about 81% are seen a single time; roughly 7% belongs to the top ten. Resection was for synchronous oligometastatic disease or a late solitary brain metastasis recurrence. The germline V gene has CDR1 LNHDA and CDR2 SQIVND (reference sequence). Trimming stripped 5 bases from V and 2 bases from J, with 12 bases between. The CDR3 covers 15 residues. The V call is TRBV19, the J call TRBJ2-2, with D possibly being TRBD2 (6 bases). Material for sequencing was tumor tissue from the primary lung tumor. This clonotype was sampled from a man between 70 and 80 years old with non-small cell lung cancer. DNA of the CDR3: TGTGCCAGTAGTGTTTCTAGCGAAAACACCGGGGAGCTGTTTTTT. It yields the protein CASSVSSENTGELFF.